One sample yielded the 28 T cell receptor beta chains listed below, sequenced in a study of shared clonotypes between healthy human individuals. Using immunoSEQ multiplex PCR, the repertoire was profiled, and TCRdb retains in-frame clones only, with some absent. The table lists around 200,000 clones, 65% to 80% of them singletons. Sequencing was done on a sample of memory CD4+ T cells sorted from blood. Sample subset: CD45RA-negative fraction. Receptor source: a man between 25 and 39 years old in good health.

The chain combines TRBV7-8 with TRBJ2-1; 12 bases align to TRBD1. J gave up 3 bases and V 5 bases, and 14 bases lay outside the gene matches. The V gene's germline CDR1 is SGHVS and CDR2 FQNEAQ. There are 19 residues in the CDR3. CDR3 sequence: CASSPRGQGAITNYNEQFF. CDR3 sequence (DNA): TGTGCCAGCAGCCCCAGGGGACAGGGGGCAATAACAAACTACAATGAGCAGTTCTTC.

The chain recombines TRBV7-9 with TRBJ2-7; 11 nucleotides line up with TRBD1. The length of the CDR3 is 16 residues. Germline V CDR1 and CDR2: SEHNR, FQNEAQ (reference sequence). After removal of 1 base from V and 6 bases from J, the junction contained 8 bases not matched to a gene. The CDR3, as DNA: TGTGCCAGCAGCTTAGGTGTACAGGACAGGGGGCGCGAGCAGTACTTC. This codes for CASSLGVQDRGREQYF.

This rearrangement joins TRBV5-3 to TRBJ2-7; perhaps TRBD2 as D (5 bases). TRBV5-3 qualifies as an ORF whose function is uncertain. The length of the CDR3 is 13 residues. Trimming stripped 10 bases from V and 4 bases from J, with 18 bases between. Written as DNA, the CDR3 is TGTGCCCCTCGGGTCGGGGTCCAATACGAGCAGTACTTC. This sequence encodes CAPRVGVQYEQYF.

The chain joins TRBV5-4 to TRBJ2-2; no reliable D call. The CDR3 spans 14 residues. V was pared by 0 bases and J by 1 base, with 4 bases between. Germline V CDR1 and CDR2: SGHNT, YYREEE (reference sequence). CDR3 bases: TGTGCCAGCAGCTTGGCGGTGAACACCGGGGAGCTGTTTTTT. Translated, it gives CASSLAVNTGELFF.

This clone was counted a few times. The V gene is TRBV7-9, the J gene TRBJ1-2; D remains unclear. The CDR3 has 13 amino acids. The germline V gene has CDR1 SEHNR and CDR2 FQNEAQ (reference sequence). V was pared by 0 bases and J by 7 bases, with 9 bases between. This CDR3 reads CASSLARHFGYTF. The CDR3 DNA reads TGTGCCAGCAGCTTAGCGCGACATTTTGGCTACACCTTC. Full variable domain (missing parts from reference TRBV7-9 and TRBJ1-2): DTGVSQNPRHKITKRGQNVTFRCDPISEHNRLYWYRQTLGQGPEFLTYFQNEAQLEKSRLLSDRFSAERPKGSFSTLEIQRTEQGDSAMYLCASSLARHFGYTFGSGTRLTVV.

This clone was seen more than once but under ten times. The chain links TRBV29-1 to TRBJ2-7; 8 bases are shared with TRBD1. The J segment lost 5 bases and the V segment lost 4 bases, leaving 1 base of the junction unmatched. CDR1 is SQVTM and CDR2 is ANQGSEA in the germline V gene. The CDR3 sequence is 11 residues long. For the CDR3, the DNA is TGCAGCGTTGCGACAGGGGACGAGCAGTACTTC. Protein product: CSVATGDEQYF.

A few counts support this clone. The CDR3: CATSPGGSTEAFF. The CDR3 DNA reads TGTGCCACCAGCCCTGGGGGATCTACTGAAGCTTTCTTT. The V gene is TRBV28, the J gene TRBJ1-1; D perhaps matches TRBD1 (5 bases). The ends were cut back, 10 bases at V and 5 bases at J, with 17 bases in the middle. CDR1 is MDHEN, CDR2 SYDVKM, per germline. The CDR3 covers 13 residues.

This chain uses TRBV5-6 with TRBJ2-3; D unresolved. The V end was cut by 0 bases, the J end by 0 bases, with 8 bases between. Germline assignment: CDR1 SGHDT and CDR2 YYEEEE. The CDR3 is made up of 15 amino acids. Here the CDR3 DNA reads TGTGCCAGCAGCTTGGACTCTTTTAGCACAGATACGCAGTATTTT. Its protein product is CASSLDSFSTDTQYF. Using reference TRBV5-6 and TRBJ2-3 for the parts outside the CDR3, the full variable domain is DAGVTQSPTHLIKTRGQQVTLRCSPKSGHDTVSWYQQALGQGPQFIFQYYEEEERQRGNFPDRFSGHQFPNYSSELNVNALLLGDSALYLCASSLDSFSTDTQYFGPGTRLTVL.

Remarks on this clone: This could be a read error, since a much larger clone is one nucleotide away. The CDR3 nucleotides are TGCGCCAGCAGCCTCGCCCCGACGGATGCGGGGGAGCTGTTTTTT. It codes for CASSLAPTDAGELFF. The rearrangement joins TRBV5-1 to TRBJ2-2; D is undetermined. Germline loops: CDR1 SGHRS, CDR2 YFSETQ. The CDR3 sequence is 15 residues long. The germline V and J ends were trimmed by 4 bases and 8 bases, with 18 bases remaining between them.

In this sample, this clone turned up once. The rearrangement links TRBV28 to TRBJ2-3; D might be TRBD1 or TRBD2, each matching 5 bases. CDR1 is MDHEN and CDR2 is SYDVKM in the germline V gene. This CDR3 contains 13 residues. Between the trimmed V and J ends, which lost 3 bases and 7 bases, there was a span of 11 bases. The CDR3 DNA reads as TGTGCCAGCAGTTTGGGGGTGCGCTATACGCAGTATTTT. Protein: CASSLGVRYTQYF.

The V gene is TRBV30, the J gene TRBJ2-4, with no clear D. Trimming pared 5 bases from V and 0 bases from J, leaving 14 bases between. Germline V gives CDR1 GTSNPN, CDR2 SVGIG (reference sequence). The CDR3 loop spans 15 amino acids. The CDR3 here is CAWEADQLAKNIQYF. The CDR3 nucleotides read TGTGCCTGGGAGGCAGACCAACTAGCCAAAAACATTCAGTACTTC.

This clone was counted only a few times. The rearrangement uses TRBV5-1 and TRBJ2-5; D is uncertain. The CDR3 has 17 amino acids. Per the germline V gene, CDR1 is SGHRS and CDR2 is YFSETQ. Trimming took 1 base from V and 1 from J, leaving 17 bases between them. The CDR3 DNA reads TGCGCCAGCAGCTTGACTTTAAGGAGCACCACCCAAGAGACCCAGTACTTC. Translating gives CASSLTLRSTTQETQYF.

The gene calls are TRBV18 and TRBJ2-3, with TRBD2 identical over 9 bases. Germline V gives CDR1 KGHSH, CDR2 LQKENI. The CDR3 has 15 amino acids. J was trimmed by 4 bases and V by 2 bases; bases with no gene match: 4. In nucleotides, the CDR3 is TGTGCCAGCTCACCAGTGGCGGGAGGGTCAGATACGCAGTATTTT. It is translated as CASSPVAGGSDTQYF.

The rearrangement joins TRBV28 to TRBJ2-7, with 8 bases that match TRBD2. The germline V gene encodes CDR1 MDHEN and CDR2 SYDVKM. V shed 6 bases, J shed 1 base, and the junction held 5 bases outside the gene matches. The CDR3 runs 14 residues. The CDR3 coding sequence is TGTGCCAGCAGGCCGACTAGCGCTTCCTACGAGCAGTACTTC. Protein: CASRPTSASYEQYF.

The chain has TRBV28 and TRBJ2-7; TRBD1 aligns across 9 bases. The length of the CDR3 is 16 residues. The V and J ends lost 6 bases and 4 bases, in that order; junction bases with no gene match: 13. The germline V gene encodes CDR1 MDHEN and CDR2 SYDVKM. In DNA form, the CDR3 reads TGTGCCAGCAGCCCCGGGGGGACAGGGAAAAGATACGAGCAGTACTTC. Its translation: CASSPGGTGKRYEQYF. The full variable domain, in which reference TRBV28 and TRBJ2-7 provide the parts outside the CDR3, is DVKVTQSSRYLVKRTGEKVFLECVQDMDHENMFWYRQDPGLGLRLIYFSYDVKMKEKGDIPEGYSVSREKKERFSLILESASTNQTSMYLCASSPGGTGKRYEQYFGPGTRLTVT.

The rearrangement uses TRBV29-1 and TRBJ2-7, with 7 bases lining up with TRBD1. The germline V gene encodes CDR1 SQVTM and CDR2 ANQGSEA. The CDR3 is 11 amino acids. The V segment lost 3 bases and the J segment 4 bases; nucleotides outside the gene matches: 0. CDR3 DNA sequence: TGCAGCGTTGAGGGACAGTACGAGCAGTACTTC. Amino acids: CSVEGQYEQYF.

Points on this clone: Additional DNA sequences in this sample encode the identical CDR3. V gene TRBV5-4 combines with J gene TRBJ2-5, with no clear D. Looked up from germline, CDR1 is SGHNT and CDR2 is YYREEE (reference sequence). CDR3 length: 14 amino acids. V lost 0 bases and J 1 base, leaving 7 bases between the germline ends. CDR3 protein: CASSLGSGQETQYF. The CDR3 region has the DNA TGTGCCAGCAGCTTGGGGTCAGGCCAAGAGACCCAGTACTTC.

The chain employs TRBV11-2 and TRBJ2-3, with D perhaps matching TRBD2 (5 bases). Germline V lookup: CDR1 SGHAT, CDR2 FQNNGV. The CDR3 totals 15 residues. V lost 2 bases and J 6 bases, leaving 15 bases between the germline ends. The CDR3: CASSLRGSSRDTQYF. The CDR3 DNA reads TGTGCCAGCAGCTTACGGGGTAGCTCGAGGGATACGCAGTATTTT.

CDR3: CASSEVRRDNEKLFF. CDR3 nucleotide sequence: TGTGCCAGCAGTGAAGTACGCAGGGATAATGAAAAACTGTTTTTT. The genes are TRBV2 and TRBJ1-4; D is possibly TRBD1 (5 bases). The CDR3 is made up of 15 amino acids. V shed 1 base and J shed 4 bases, with 10 bases lying between them. Germline V lookup: CDR1 SNHLY, CDR2 FYNNEI.

This chain uses TRBV30 with TRBJ1-2; no clear D gene. The CDR3 extends over 13 amino acids. Germline CDR1 is GTSNPN and CDR2 is SVGIG (reference sequence). V was clipped by 4 bases and J by 7 bases, with 16 bases between them. The chain's CDR3 is CAWTDLGPAGYTF. CDR3 DNA sequence: TGTGCCTGGACGGATCTTGGTCCTGCTGGCTACACCTTC.

V gene TRBV11-2 combines with J gene TRBJ2-1; D remains ambiguous. The CDR3 runs 14 residues. CDR1 and CDR2 (germline): SGHAT, FQNNGV. Trimming cost V 3 bases and J 5 bases, with 11 bases left between them. The CDR3 DNA is TGTGCCAGCAGCTTCCTATTACTTGACAATGAGCAGTTCTTC. Protein sequence: CASSFLLLDNEQFF.

The chain employs TRBV10-2 and TRBJ1-2; weak D call: TRBD1 (5 bases). Between the trimmed V and J ends, which lost 3 bases and 4 bases, there was a span of 12 bases. Germline V gene data show CDR1 as WSHSY and CDR2 as SAAADI. CDR3 length: 14 residues. The CDR3 loop reads CASSDGGLSYGYTF. Written as DNA, the CDR3 is TGCGCCAGCAGTGATGGGGGTCTTTCCTATGGCTACACCTTC.

With respect to this clone: The same CDR3 is also encoded by other DNA sequences in this sample. This chain uses TRBV27 with TRBJ1-5; D gene unclear. Deletions cut 3 bases from V and 2 bases from J, with 8 bases between. The CDR3 is 14 amino acids. Looked up from germline, CDR1 is MNHEY and CDR2 is SMNVEV (reference sequence). The CDR3 loop is CASSFGVGNQPQHF. DNA of the CDR3: TGTGCCAGCAGTTTTGGGGTGGGCAATCAGCCCCAGCATTTT.

The V gene is TRBV6-1, the J gene TRBJ2-3; D perhaps matches TRBD1 (5 bases). Germline V gene sequence: CDR1 MNHNS, CDR2 SASEGT. Deletions cut 7 bases from V and 1 base from J, with 9 bases between. The CDR3 consists of 13 residues. Here the CDR3 reads CASTSTGTDTQYF. The CDR3 bases are TGTGCCAGCACATCGACAGGCACAGATACGCAGTATTTT.

This clone was observed a single time. The chain combines TRBV11-2 with TRBJ2-2, with D possibly being TRBD1 or TRBD2 (5 bases each). V was shortened by 5 bases and J by 4 bases, with 17 bases between the two germline ends. CDR1 and CDR2 (germline): SGHAT, FQNNGV. CDR3 length: 16 residues. The CDR3 region is CASSPHGREITGELFF. The CDR3 DNA reads as TGTGCCAGCAGCCCACACGGCAGGGAGATCACCGGGGAGCTGTTTTTT.

The J gene is TRBJ1-2, the V gene TRBV19, with D possibly matching TRBD1 (6 bases). Germline V CDR1 and CDR2: LNHDA, SQIVND (reference sequence). CDR3 size: 16 residues. V was clipped by 5 bases and J by 4 bases, with 20 bases between them. DNA for the CDR3: TGTGCCAGTAGTGCCACGGGTTCGGGGGGCGGCTATGGCTACACCTTC. Translating gives CASSATGSGGGYGYTF.

As concerns this clone: A much more abundant neighbour one base away suggests this may be a read error. The chain couples TRBV18 to TRBJ2-7; D is undetermined. CDR3 length: 12 amino acids. Germline V gene sequence: CDR1 KGHSH, CDR2 LQKENI. Trimming pared 1 base from V and 3 bases from J, leaving 4 bases between. This CDR3 reads CASSPRGYEQYF. The CDR3 region has the DNA TGTGCCAGCTCACCACGGGGCTACGAGCAGTACTTC.

This clone appeared a few times. The chain is built from TRBV5-4 and TRBJ2-5; no reliable D call. The V and J ends lost 0 bases and 3 bases respectively, with 6 bases between them. Germline values: CDR1 SGHNT, CDR2 YYREEE (reference sequence). The length of the CDR3 is 13 residues. This CDR3 reads CASSLAFEETQYF. DNA for the CDR3: TGTGCCAGCAGCTTGGCTTTCGAAGAGACCCAGTACTTC.